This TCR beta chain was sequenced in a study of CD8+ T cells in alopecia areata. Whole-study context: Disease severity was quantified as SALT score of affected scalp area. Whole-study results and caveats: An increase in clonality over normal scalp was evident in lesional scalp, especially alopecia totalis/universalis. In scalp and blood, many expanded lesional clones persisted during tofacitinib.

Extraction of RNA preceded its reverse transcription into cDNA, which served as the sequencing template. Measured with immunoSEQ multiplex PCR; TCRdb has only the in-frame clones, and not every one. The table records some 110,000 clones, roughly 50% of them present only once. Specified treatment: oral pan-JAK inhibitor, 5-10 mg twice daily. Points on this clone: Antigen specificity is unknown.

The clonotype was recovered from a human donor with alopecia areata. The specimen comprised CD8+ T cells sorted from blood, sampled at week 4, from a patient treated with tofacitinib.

The CDR3 protein is CASSLVGGTYEQYF. As DNA, the CDR3 is TGTGCCAGCAGCTTAGTAGGGGGAACCTACGAGCAGTACTTC. V usage is TRBV7-9 and J usage is TRBJ2-7; D may be TRBD1 (6 bases). The CDR3 covers 14 residues. Trimming removed 1 base at V and 2 bases at J, with 9 bases between. CDR1 SEHNR and CDR2 FQNEAQ come from the germline V gene (reference sequence).